This TCR beta chain was sequenced in a study of T cells after somatic rescue of genetic block. After removal of 3 bases from V and 2 bases from J, the junction contained 6 bases not matched to a gene. Germline V gene data show CDR1 as PRHDT and CDR2 as FYEKMQ (reference sequence). The CDR3 spans 16 residues. Some clones are missing from TCRdb's copy, which holds only in-frame ones; the method was immunoSEQ multiplex PCR. Of approximately 70,000 clones in the sample, roughly 91% were seen once. This TCR was recovered from a man younger than 40. Sequences were obtained from peripheral blood mononuclear cells (PBMCs). This rearrangement joins TRBV13 to TRBJ2-1, with 8 bases matching TRBD1. The CDR3 sequence is CASSFQGQGPYNEQFF. For the CDR3, the DNA is TGTGCCAGCAGCTTCCAAGGACAGGGCCCCTACAATGAGCAGTTCTTC.